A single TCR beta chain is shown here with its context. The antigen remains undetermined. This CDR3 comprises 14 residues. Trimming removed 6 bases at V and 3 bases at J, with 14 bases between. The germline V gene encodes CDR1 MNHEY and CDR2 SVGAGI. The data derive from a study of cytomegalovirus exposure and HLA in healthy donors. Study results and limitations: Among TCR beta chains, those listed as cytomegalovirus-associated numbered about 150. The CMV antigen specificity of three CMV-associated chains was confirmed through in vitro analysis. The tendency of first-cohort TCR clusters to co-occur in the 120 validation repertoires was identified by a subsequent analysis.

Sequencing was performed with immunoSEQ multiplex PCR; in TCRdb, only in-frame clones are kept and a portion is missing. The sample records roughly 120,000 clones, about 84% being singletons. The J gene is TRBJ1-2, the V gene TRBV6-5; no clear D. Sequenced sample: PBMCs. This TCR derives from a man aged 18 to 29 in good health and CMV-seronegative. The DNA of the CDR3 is TGTGCCAGCAGCCCCCTTCGAGTAGACTATGGCTACACCTTC. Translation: CASSPLRVDYGYTF.